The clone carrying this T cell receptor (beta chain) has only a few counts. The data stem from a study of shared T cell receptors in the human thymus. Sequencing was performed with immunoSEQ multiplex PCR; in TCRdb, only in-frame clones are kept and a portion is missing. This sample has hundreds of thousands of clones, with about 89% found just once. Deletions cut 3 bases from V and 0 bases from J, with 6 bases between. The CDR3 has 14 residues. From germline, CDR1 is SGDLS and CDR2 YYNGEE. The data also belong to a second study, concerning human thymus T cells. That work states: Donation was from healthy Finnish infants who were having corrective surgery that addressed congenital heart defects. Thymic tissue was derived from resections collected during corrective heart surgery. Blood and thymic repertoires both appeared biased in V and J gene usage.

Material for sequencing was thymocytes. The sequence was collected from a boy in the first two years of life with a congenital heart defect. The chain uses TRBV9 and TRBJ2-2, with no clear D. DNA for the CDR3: TGTGCCAGCAGCGACAGCACGAACACCGGGGAGCTGTTTTTT. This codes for CASSDSTNTGELFF.